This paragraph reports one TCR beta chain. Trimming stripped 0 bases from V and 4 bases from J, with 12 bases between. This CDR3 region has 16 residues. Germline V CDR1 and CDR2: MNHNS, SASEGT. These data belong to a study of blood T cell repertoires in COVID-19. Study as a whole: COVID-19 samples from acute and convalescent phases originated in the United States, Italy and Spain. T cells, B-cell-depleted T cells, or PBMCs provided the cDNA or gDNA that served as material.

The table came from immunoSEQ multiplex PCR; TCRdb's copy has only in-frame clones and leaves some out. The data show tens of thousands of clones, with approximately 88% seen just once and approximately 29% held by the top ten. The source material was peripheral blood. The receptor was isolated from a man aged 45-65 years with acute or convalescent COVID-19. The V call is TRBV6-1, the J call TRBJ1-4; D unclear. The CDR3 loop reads CASSEAYSSGNEKLFF. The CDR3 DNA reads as TGTGCCAGCAGTGAAGCTTACTCCTCGGGTAATGAAAAACTGTTTTTT.